Following are 28 T cell receptor beta chains from one sample sequenced in a study of vaccination and CD4 T cells after COVID-19. Their antigens are not known. Treatment: 10-day PBMC culture with coronavirus spike peptide pools or control peptides (ViraFEST assay). The Oncomine TCR Beta short-read assay was applied to DNA of cultured CD4+ T cells. MiXCR, run by TCRdb on the PCR reads, gives a single entry per CDR3 protein. The sample contains around 10,000 distinct CDR3 sequences, roughly 45% of which appear only once. Sequenced material: CD4+ T cells from blood, cultured in vitro. These receptors were taken from a human donor who had recovered from COVID-19.

This clonotype was seen only a few times. V usage is TRBV6-5 and J usage is TRBJ1-1; D is unclear. In germline, CDR1 is MNHEY, CDR2 SVGAGI. This CDR3 comprises 11 residues. The V end lost 2 bases, the J end lost 10 bases, and 8 bases lay between the germline ends. For the CDR3, the DNA is TGTGCCAGCAGTTACGGGCAGGCAGCTTTCTTT. Translation gives CASSYGQAAFF.

The V call is TRBV5-1, the J call TRBJ1-2; D might be TRBD1 (6 bases). The V gene's germline CDR1 is SGHRS and CDR2 YFSETQ. V gave up 2 bases and J gave up 8 bases, with 13 bases separating them. The CDR3 is made up of 13 amino acids. The CDR3 loop reads CASSFEQGIGYTF. The CDR3 nucleotides read TGCGCCAGCAGCTTTGAACAGGGCATCGGCTACACCTTC.

This chain joins TRBV15 and TRBJ2-7; D is possibly TRBD1 (5 bases). CDR3 length equals 16 residues. CDR1 is LNHNV and CDR2 is YYDKDF in the germline V gene (reference sequence). V was clipped by 0 bases and J by 2 bases, with 14 bases between them. The CDR3 coding sequence is TGTGCCACCAGCAGAGATAAGGGGTCTACTACCTACGAGCAGTACTTC. Translation: CATSRDKGSTTYEQYF. The full variable domain, completed using reference TRBV15 and TRBJ2-7, is DAMVIQNPRYQVTQFGKPVTLSCSQTLNHNVMYWYQQKSSQAPKLLFHYYDKDFNNEADTPDNFQSRRPNTSFCFLDIRSPGLGDTAMYLCATSRDKGSTTYEQYFGPGTRLTVT.

V is TRBV5-5 and J is TRBJ2-2; the D gene is possibly TRBD1 (6 bases). The germline V gene encodes CDR1 SGHKS and CDR2 YYEKEE (reference sequence). The CDR3 totals 14 residues. V lost 3 bases and J lost 4, with 10 bases in between. The CDR3: CASSWGQATGELFF. CDR3 in DNA: TGTGCCAGCAGCTGGGGACAAGCCACCGGGGAGCTGTTTTTT.

This clonotype was observed once. The chain joins TRBV19 to TRBJ1-6; TRBD1 aligns across 10 bases. This CDR3 has 17 residues. CDR1 is LNHDA and CDR2 is SQIVND in the germline V gene (reference sequence). After removal of 4 bases from V and 7 bases from J, the junction contained 10 bases not matched to a gene. CDR3 region: CASSTKTGGVINSPLHF. The CDR3, as DNA: TGTGCCAGTAGTACAAAGACAGGGGGCGTGATCAATTCACCCCTCCACTTT.

The chain couples TRBV6-1 to TRBJ2-4; no clear D gene. Germline V gives CDR1 MNHNS, CDR2 SASEGT. V lost 5 bases, J lost 1 base, and 12 bases lay in between. The CDR3 covers 15 residues. The CDR3 bases are TGTGCCAGCAGTCCTTGGTCCCGGGCCAAAAACATTCAGTACTTC. Protein sequence: CASSPWSRAKNIQYF.

The V and J genes are TRBV12-3 or TRBV12-4 and TRBJ2-5; D may be TRBD1 or TRBD2 (7 bases each). The CDR3 has 14 residues. V lost 6 bases and J lost 5, with 16 bases in between. The CDR3 sequence: CASSPGGVLETQYF. Here the CDR3 DNA reads TGTGCCAGCAGCCCAGGGGGGGTCTTGGAGACCCAGTACTTC.

This clonotype was counted a few times. The chain combines TRBV12-3 or TRBV12-4 with TRBJ1-6; TRBD1 is a possible D gene (6 bases). This CDR3 comprises 14 residues. Trimming removed 5 bases at V and 10 bases at J, with 15 bases between. The CDR3 region has the DNA TGTGCCAGCAGTGGGGACAACACTCGCTCACCCCTCCACTTT. As protein: CASSGDNTRSPLHF.

The J gene is TRBJ1-1, the V gene TRBV6-5; weak D call: TRBD1 (6 bases). Trimming took 2 bases from V and 8 from J, leaving 6 bases between them. The germline V gene has CDR1 MNHEY and CDR2 SVGAGI. CDR3 length: 11 residues. This CDR3 is CASSYGTEAFF. CDR3 DNA sequence: TGTGCCAGCAGTTACGGGACAGAAGCTTTCTTT.

The V call is TRBV9, the J call TRBJ1-2, with 10 bases matching TRBD1. The CDR3 is made up of 15 amino acids. Germline assignment: CDR1 SGDLS and CDR2 YYNGEE. Trimming cost V 1 base and J 7 bases; bases outside gene matches: 7. Written as DNA, the CDR3 is TGTGCCAGCAGCGTACCGGGACAGGGGAAACGTGGCTACACCTTC. Its protein product is CASSVPGQGKRGYTF.

This rearrangement joins TRBV19 to TRBJ1-1; D is perhaps TRBD1 (5 bases). V lost 6 bases and J 1 base, leaving 15 bases between the germline ends. The length of the CDR3 is 15 residues. The V gene's germline CDR1 is LNHDA and CDR2 SQIVND (reference sequence). The CDR3 nucleotides are TGTGCCAGTAGAAAACCCGGGACCCCGAACACTGAAGCTTTCTTT. Its translation: CASRKPGTPNTEAFF. Full variable domain (rest looked up from reference TRBV19 and TRBJ1-1): DGGITQSPKYLFRKEGQNVTLSCEQNLNHDAMYWYRQDPGQGLRLIYYSQIVNDFQKGDIAEGYSVSREKKESFPLTVTSAQKNPTAFYLCASRKPGTPNTEAFFGQGTRLTVV.

CDR3: CASSLDGGGGYTF. The CDR3 DNA is TGCGCCAGCAGCTTGGACGGCGGCGGGGGCTACACCTTC. The chain joins TRBV5-1 to TRBJ1-2; no clear D gene. CDR3 length: 13 amino acids. Trimming took 0 bases from V and 8 from J, leaving 11 bases between them. CDR1 is SGHRS and CDR2 is YFSETQ in the germline V gene.

The chain employs TRBV6-1 and TRBJ2-7; a weak D match, TRBD2 (6 bases). CDR3 length: 14 residues. Trimming stripped 8 bases from V and 7 bases from J, with 21 bases between. CDR1 and CDR2 (germline): MNHNS, SASEGT. The DNA of the CDR3 is TGTGCCAGCCACCACGGGAGTGACGGAGGTGAGCAGTACTTC. Its protein is CASHHGSDGGEQYF.

This chain joins TRBV7-9 and TRBJ1-2, with D possibly being TRBD1 (6 bases). Trimming left V 5 bases short and J 8 bases short, with 15 bases between. The CDR3 runs 13 residues. Germline V gene data show CDR1 as SEHNR and CDR2 as FQNEAQ (reference sequence). CDR3 nucleotide sequence: TGTGCCAGCAGCCTAAACCAGGGGCAGGGCTACACCTTC. Residues: CASSLNQGQGYTF. The full variable domain, rest sourced from reference TRBV7-9 and TRBJ1-2, is DTGVSQNPRHKITKRGQNVTFRCDPISEHNRLYWYRQTLGQGPEFLTYFQNEAQLEKSRLLSDRFSAERPKGSFSTLEIQRTEQGDSAMYLCASSLNQGQGYTFGSGTRLTVV.

This clonotype was detected a few times. The chain has TRBV6-1 and TRBJ1-5, with a possible D match to TRBD1 (6 bases). CDR1 MNHNS and CDR2 SASEGT come from the germline V gene. The V end was cut by 6 bases, the J end by 1 base, with 10 bases between. CDR3 length: 14 amino acids. The CDR3 DNA reads TGTGCCAGCAGCCCGGACAGAAGCAATCAGCCCCAGCATTTT. This gives the protein CASSPDRSNQPQHF.

The table lists this clonotype with a few counts. The V and J genes are TRBV19 and TRBJ2-2; no clear D gene. From germline, CDR1 is LNHDA and CDR2 SQIVND (reference sequence). CDR3 length: 14 residues. V was trimmed by 10 bases and J by 6 bases, leaving 18 bases between them. CDR3 protein: CATNPTDIAGELFF. The CDR3 coding sequence is TGTGCCACCAACCCTACCGACATTGCCGGGGAGCTGTTTTTT.

The chain employs TRBV20-1 and TRBJ2-1, with D hard to call. Germline assignment: CDR1 DFQATT and CDR2 SNEGSKA (reference sequence). This CDR3 spans 15 amino acids. The ends were cut back, 4 bases at V and 5 bases at J, with 18 bases in the middle. The CDR3 DNA sequence: TGCAGTGCTATTAGGGCAATGGTAAGCCACAATGAGCAGTTCTTC. It specifies CSAIRAMVSHNEQFF.

V is TRBV5-1 and J is TRBJ1-2; weak D call: TRBD1 (6 bases). V was pared by 1 base and J by 3 bases, with 13 bases between. The length of the CDR3 is 15 residues. Germline V lookup: CDR1 SGHRS, CDR2 YFSETQ. DNA for the CDR3: TGCGCCAGCAGCTTGTACAGGGAGGCTGACTATGGCTACACCTTC. Protein: CASSLYREADYGYTF.

DNA for the CDR3: TGTGCCAGCAGAAACAGCGGGGGGGTATGGAATGAGCAGTTCTTC. Its protein product is CASRNSGGVWNEQFF. The chain uses TRBV6-1 and TRBJ2-1; 10 nucleotides line up with TRBD2. The CDR3 loop spans 15 amino acids. The germline V gene encodes CDR1 MNHNS and CDR2 SASEGT. With V trimmed by 6 bases and J by 7 bases, 9 bases remained unmatched.

The chain carries TRBV7-9 and TRBJ2-6; no definite D call. The CDR3 loop spans 14 amino acids. The germline gives CDR1 SEHNR, CDR2 FQNEAQ (reference sequence). V lost 4 bases, J lost 4 bases, and 8 bases lay in between. This CDR3 reads CASSSFRGANVLTF. The CDR3 DNA sequence: TGTGCCAGCAGCTCGTTTCGGGGGGCCAACGTCCTGACTTTC. Using reference TRBV7-9 and TRBJ2-6 for the parts outside the CDR3, the full variable domain is DTGVSQNPRHKITKRGQNVTFRCDPISEHNRLYWYRQTLGQGPEFLTYFQNEAQLEKSRLLSDRFSAERPKGSFSTLEIQRTEQGDSAMYLCASSSFRGANVLTFGAGSRLTVL.

CDR3 sequence reads: CASIPGLAGGELFF. The CDR3, as DNA: TGTGCCAGCATCCCAGGACTAGCCGGCGGGGAGCTGTTTTTT. The chain uses TRBV12-3 or TRBV12-4 and TRBJ2-2; 8 bases map to TRBD2. With V trimmed by 7 bases and J by 7 bases, 8 bases remained unmatched. The CDR3 covers 14 residues.

The V call is TRBV7-2, the J call TRBJ2-1; the D call may be TRBD1 or TRBD2 (5 bases each). This CDR3 contains 15 residues. Germline V gene lookup returns CDR1 SGHTA and CDR2 FQGNSA. The V and J ends lost 5 bases and 12 bases respectively, with 23 bases between them. CDR3 region: CASSPWIRGRGRQFF. As DNA, the CDR3 is TGTGCCAGCAGCCCTTGGATCCGGGGCCGTGGCCGGCAGTTCTTC.

The genes are TRBV5-6 and TRBJ2-5, with D possibly called TRBD1 or TRBD2 (5 bases each). CDR1 is SGHDT, CDR2 YYEEEE, per germline. The germline V and J ends were trimmed by 4 bases and 5 bases, with 21 bases remaining between them. The CDR3 consists of 16 residues. The CDR3 DNA is TGTGCCAGCAGCGACGGGCCGGGACCTAGAGGGGAGACCCAGTACTTC. It yields the protein CASSDGPGPRGETQYF.

The chain recombines TRBV7-8 with TRBJ1-1, with 7 nucleotides matching TRBD1. From germline, CDR1 is SGHVS and CDR2 FQNEAQ. V gave up 5 bases and J gave up 3 bases; unmatched junction bases: 9. The CDR3 length is 15 residues. CDR3 amino acids: CASSPMGQIHTEAFF. In DNA form, the CDR3 reads TGTGCCAGCAGCCCCATGGGACAGATCCACACTGAAGCTTTCTTT.

This sequence joins TRBV29-1 and TRBJ2-5, with a possible D match to TRBD2 (6 bases). CDR1 is SQVTM and CDR2 is ANQGSEA in the germline V gene. Deletions cut 6 bases from V and 0 bases from J, with 11 bases between. CDR3 length equals 13 residues. Here the CDR3 DNA reads TGCAGCGTCGGGGGAAGGTACCAAGAGACCCAGTACTTC. Protein product: CSVGGRYQETQYF.

This chain uses TRBV12-3 or TRBV12-4 with TRBJ1-1, with 9 bases that match TRBD1. The CDR3 has 15 amino acids. The trim removed 6 bases at V and 3 bases at J, leaving 8 bases unmatched. The CDR3 DNA follows: TGTGCCAGCAGCCATAGGGACAGGGAGGACACTGAAGCTTTCTTT. Protein sequence: CASSHRDREDTEAFF.

In this sample, this clonotype turned up a few times. This chain links TRBV5-4 with TRBJ2-5; possible D gene TRBD2, 7 bases. V was trimmed by 3 bases and J by 5 bases, leaving 17 bases between them. The CDR3 totals 15 residues. The V gene's germline CDR1 is SGHNT and CDR2 YYREEE (reference sequence). The CDR3 is CASSSSGGSMETQYF. DNA for the CDR3: TGTGCCAGCAGCTCGTCGGGGGGCAGCATGGAGACCCAGTACTTC.

V is TRBV11-2 and J is TRBJ1-2; TRBD1 matches at 7 bases. This CDR3 is 16 amino acids long. Germline V gene lookup returns CDR1 SGHAT and CDR2 FQNNGV. Trimming took 0 bases from V and 2 from J; bases not matched to a gene: 6. The CDR3 spells CASSLEGNRGNYGYTF. The CDR3 region has the DNA TGTGCCAGCAGCTTAGAGGGAAACAGGGGAAACTATGGCTACACCTTC.